The 11 T cell receptor beta chains below were found in one sample sequenced in a study of Ad26.COV2.S vaccination and SARS-CoV-2 variants. Treatment here: approximately 18 received Ad26.COV2.S at low or high dose, single or two shots; five or six received placebo; per-sample allocation not given. Collection of the samples took place on day 63 after the first injection of vaccine or placebo. Assay used: immunoSEQ multiplex PCR; TCRdb lists only in-frame clones, some missing. The sample yields roughly 700,000 clones, more than 70% seen once. This specimen consisted of peripheral blood, obtained in a trial of Ad26.COV2.S vaccine versus placebo. These TCRs come from a person aged 18-60 years who received the Ad26.COV2.S COVID-19 vaccine or a placebo.

The chain links TRBV12-3 or TRBV12-4 to TRBJ2-2, with D tentatively TRBD1 (6 bases). This CDR3 has 12 amino acids. Trimming removed 5 bases at V and 6 bases at J, with 7 bases between. The CDR3 sequence: CASSRQAGELFF. For the CDR3, the DNA is TGTGCCAGCAGTCGACAGGCCGGGGAGCTGTTTTTT.

The chain couples TRBV9 to TRBJ1-3, with 9 bases aligning to TRBD1. The ends lost 0 bases at V and 2 bases at J; junction bases unmatched: 0. CDR1 and CDR2 from the germline V gene are SGDLS and YYNGEE. This CDR3 comprises 15 residues. For the CDR3, the DNA is TGTGCCAGCAGCGTAGGACAGGGGGCTGGAAACACCATATATTTT. The encoded protein is CASSVGQGAGNTIYF.

J is TRBJ2-3 and V is TRBV9, with D unresolved. Per germline, CDR1 SGDLS and CDR2 YYNGEE. V shed 0 bases and J shed 2 bases, with 10 bases lying between them. The CDR3 runs to 15 residues. The CDR3 DNA reads TGTGCCAGCAGCGTAGGTACCTTACCCACAGATACGCAGTATTTT. Translation gives CASSVGTLPTDTQYF.

The chain has TRBV3-1 (or the pseudogene TRBV3-2) and TRBJ2-3; 15 bases align to TRBD2. J lost 4 bases, V lost 4 bases, and 3 bases had no gene match. Germline values: CDR1 LGHDT, CDR2 YNNKEL (reference sequence). The CDR3 has 16 residues. For the CDR3, the DNA is TGTGCCAGCAGCCCGGGACTAGCGGGAGGATCAGATACGCAGTATTTT. It codes for CASSPGLAGGSDTQYF.

This chain joins TRBV29-1 and TRBJ1-2; D is perhaps TRBD1 (5 bases). The germline V gene has CDR1 SQVTM and CDR2 ANQGSEA. V was trimmed by 3 bases and J by 6 bases, leaving 20 bases between them. This CDR3 has 15 residues. The CDR3 loop reads CSVDRRPRGDHGYTF. The CDR3 region has the DNA TGCAGCGTTGATCGCCGACCCCGGGGGGATCATGGCTACACCTTC. The variable domain in full, completed from reference TRBV29-1 and TRBJ1-2, reads SAVISQKPSRDICQRGTSLTIQCQVDSQVTMMFWYRQQPGQSLTLIATANQGSEATYESGFVIDKFPISRPNLTFSTLTVSNMSPEDSSIYLCSVDRRPRGDHGYTFGSGTRLTVV.

The rearrangement joins TRBV27 to TRBJ2-2; 7 bases match TRBD1. Per the germline V gene, CDR1 is MNHEY and CDR2 is SMNVEV (reference sequence). Unmatched junction bases numbered 8, after V lost 6 bases and J lost 7 bases. CDR3 size: 14 residues. CDR3 nucleotides: TGTGCCAGCAGGACAGGGTCTTTAAGCGGGGAGCTGTTTTTT. It encodes CASRTGSLSGELFF.

This clone was recorded only once. V gene TRBV13 combines with J gene TRBJ1-4; the match to TRBD1 covers 7 bases. V shed 5 bases and J 4 bases; nucleotides not matched to a gene: 4. CDR1 and CDR2 from the germline V gene are PRHDT and FYEKMQ (reference sequence). The CDR3 is made up of 14 amino acids. The DNA of the CDR3 is TGTGCCAGCAGCCCCGGGACAGATAATGAAAAACTGTTTTTT. Translation gives CASSPGTDNEKLFF. The variable domain in full, completed from reference TRBV13 and TRBJ1-4, reads AAGVIQSPRHLIKEKRETATLKCYPIPRHDTVYWYQQGPGQDPQFLISFYEKMQSDKGSIPDRFSAQQFSDYHSELNMSSLELGDSALYFCASSPGTDNEKLFFGSGTQLSVL.

The chain joins TRBV9 to TRBJ2-2, with 8 bases fitting TRBD2. CDR3 length equals 20 residues. Unmatched junction bases numbered 20, after V lost 4 bases and J lost 3 bases. Germline V gene lookup returns CDR1 SGDLS and CDR2 YYNGEE. The CDR3 DNA follows: TGTGCCAGCAGCTCACCCACGGGGGGGGGCCTGTTTCGGTACACCGGGGAGCTGTTTTTT. Amino acid sequence: CASSSPTGGGLFRYTGELFF.

This clone was seen a handful of times. The chain links TRBV29-1 to TRBJ2-5; 7 bases map to TRBD2. CDR1 is SQVTM and CDR2 is ANQGSEA in the germline V gene. This CDR3 contains 13 residues. V was pared by 7 bases and J by 3 bases, with 8 bases of the junction left unmatched. The CDR3 nucleotides read TGCAGCGGGAACGGGGGAGGGGAAGAGACCCAGTACTTC. Translation gives CSGNGGGEETQYF.

The chain couples TRBV15 to TRBJ2-1; 9 nucleotides match TRBD2. This CDR3 has 15 amino acids. V shed 1 base, J shed 10 bases, and the junction held 8 bases outside the gene matches. Germline CDR1 and CDR2: LNHNV and YYDKDF (reference sequence). CDR3 sequence reads: CATSRGGSLAGEQFF. CDR3 nucleotide sequence: TGTGCCACCAGCAGAGGAGGGTCTCTAGCGGGGGAGCAGTTCTTC.

This chain connects TRBV10-3 to TRBJ1-4, with 9 bases that match TRBD1. The germline CDR1 and CDR2 sequences are ENHRY and SYGVKD. The V segment lost 6 bases and the J segment 8 bases; nucleotides outside the gene matches: 10. This CDR3 comprises 15 residues. The CDR3 protein is CAISSQGAEGEKLFF. The CDR3 DNA reads TGTGCCATCAGCTCACAGGGGGCGGAGGGCGAAAAACTGTTTTTT.